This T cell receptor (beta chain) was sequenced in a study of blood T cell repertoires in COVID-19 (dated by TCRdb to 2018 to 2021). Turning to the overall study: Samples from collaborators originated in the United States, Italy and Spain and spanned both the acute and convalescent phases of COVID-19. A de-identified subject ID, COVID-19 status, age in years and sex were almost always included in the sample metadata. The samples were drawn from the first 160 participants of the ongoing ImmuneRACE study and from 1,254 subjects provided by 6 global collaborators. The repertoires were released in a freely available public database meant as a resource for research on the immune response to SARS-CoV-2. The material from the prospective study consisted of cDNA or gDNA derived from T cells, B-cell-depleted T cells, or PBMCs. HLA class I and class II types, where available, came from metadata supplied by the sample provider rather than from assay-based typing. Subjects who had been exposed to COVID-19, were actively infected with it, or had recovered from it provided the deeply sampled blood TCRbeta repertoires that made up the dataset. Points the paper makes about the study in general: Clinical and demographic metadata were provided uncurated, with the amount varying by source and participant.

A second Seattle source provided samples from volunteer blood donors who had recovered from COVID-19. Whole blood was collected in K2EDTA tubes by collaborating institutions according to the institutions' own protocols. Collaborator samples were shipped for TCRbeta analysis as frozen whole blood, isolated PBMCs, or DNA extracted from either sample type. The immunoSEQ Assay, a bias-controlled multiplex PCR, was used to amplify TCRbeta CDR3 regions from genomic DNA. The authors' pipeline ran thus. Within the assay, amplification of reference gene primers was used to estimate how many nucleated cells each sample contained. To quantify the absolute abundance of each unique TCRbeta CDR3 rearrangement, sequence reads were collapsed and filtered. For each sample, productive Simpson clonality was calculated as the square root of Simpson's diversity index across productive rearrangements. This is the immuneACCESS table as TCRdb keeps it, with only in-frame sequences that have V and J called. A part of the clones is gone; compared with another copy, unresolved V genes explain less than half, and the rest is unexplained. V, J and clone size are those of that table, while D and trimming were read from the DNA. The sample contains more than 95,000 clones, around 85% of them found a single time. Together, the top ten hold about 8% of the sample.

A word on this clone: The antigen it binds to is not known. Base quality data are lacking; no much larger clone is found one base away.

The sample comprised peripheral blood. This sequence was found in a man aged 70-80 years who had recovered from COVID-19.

The sequence in DNA is TGTGCCAGCAGCTTAGCGTCAGGGTTGGGTAATGAAAAACTGTTTTTT. Its coded protein is CASSLASGLGNEKLFF. The rearrangement joined TRBV7-6 to TRBJ1-4; the D segment could be TRBD1, given 5 matching bases. V was cut back by 0 bases and J by 4 bases, leaving a gap of 12 bases between them. The CDR3 holds 16 amino acids from the cysteine to the phenylalanine. Kept here is only the CDR3 DNA, which spans 48 bases and is read in frame from base 1. According to the germline V gene, CDR1 reads SGHVS and CDR2 reads FNYEAQ.